The 13 T cell receptor beta chains presented below share a single source sample, sequenced in a study of CD8 T cells in ankylosing spondylitis. MiXCR, run by TCRdb on the 5' RACE reads, gives a single entry per CDR3 protein. Seen here are about 300,000 distinct CDR3 sequences, about 9.9% observed once, and the top ten hold roughly 9%. Sequencing used blood, either unsorted or a sorted T cell fraction (not recorded which). The origin of the receptors is a female donor with ankylosing spondylitis or in good health (not recorded which).

Many counts were recorded for this clonotype. The rearrangement links TRBV5-1 to TRBJ2-1, with 9 bases fitting TRBD1. Trimming cost V 0 bases and J 8 bases; bases outside gene matches: 0. The CDR3 is made up of 13 amino acids. Per germline, CDR1 SGHRS and CDR2 YFSETQ. For the CDR3, the DNA is TGCGCCAGCAGCTTGGGACAGGGGGATGAGCAGTTCTTC. The encoded protein is CASSLGQGDEQFF. The full variable domain, in which reference TRBV5-1 and TRBJ2-1 provide the parts outside the CDR3, is KAGVTQTPRYLIKTRGQQVTLSCSPISGHRSVSWYQQTPGQGLQFLFEYFSETQRNKGNFPGRFSGRQFSNSRSEMNVSTLELGDSALYLCASSLGQGDEQFFGPGTRLTVL.

Of note for this clonotype: A much larger clone lies one base from this, so it may be a read error. The rearrangement links TRBV20-1 to TRBJ2-1; the D gene is possibly TRBD1 (5 bases). The CDR3 consists of 13 residues. The V end lost 6 bases, the J end lost 2 bases, and 11 bases lay between the germline ends. Germline CDR1 is DFQATT and CDR2 is SNEGSKA (reference sequence). The CDR3 DNA reads as TGCAGTGCAGAGACAGTGACCTACAATGAGCAGTTCTTC. The encoded protein is CSAETVTYNEQFF.

There are many counts of this clonotype. This chain connects TRBV20-1 to TRBJ1-1, with 8 positions matching TRBD1. The V segment lost 5 bases and the J segment 0 bases; nucleotides outside the gene matches: 8. The CDR3 contains 15 residues. The germline V gene encodes CDR1 DFQATT and CDR2 SNEGSKA (reference sequence). The DNA of the CDR3 is TGCAGTGCTGGCAGGGGGCGGTTTATGAACACTGAAGCTTTCTTT. This gives the protein CSAGRGRFMNTEAFF.

This clonotype was observed many times. The chain links TRBV28 to TRBJ2-7; no clear D. V lost 6 bases to trimming and J lost 3 bases, with 6 bases between them. Germline CDR1 MDHEN, CDR2 SYDVKM. The CDR3 length is 11 residues. The CDR3 sequence is CASSNIYEQYF. The CDR3 bases are TGTGCCAGCAGCAACATCTACGAGCAGTACTTC.

This chain uses TRBV5-1 with TRBJ2-7; 13 nucleotides agree with TRBD2. CDR1 SGHRS and CDR2 YFSETQ come from the germline V gene. With 5 bases clipped from V and 0 bases from J, the junction kept 5 bases outside the gene matches. The length of the CDR3 is 16 residues. This CDR3 reads CASRKTSGGSSYEQYF. CDR3 sequence (DNA): TGCGCCAGCAGGAAGACTAGCGGGGGGAGCTCCTACGAGCAGTACTTC.

This chain links TRBV12-3 or TRBV12-4 with TRBJ2-2; D not certain. V was shortened by 8 bases and J by 6 bases, with 19 bases between the two germline ends. This CDR3 has 15 residues. CDR3 nucleotides: TGTGCCAGCCGGACGATCGGTACCGAGGCCGGGGAGCTGTTTTTT. Its protein is CASRTIGTEAGELFF.

This clonotype occurred many times. The gene calls are TRBV24-1 and TRBJ2-4; a possible D gene is TRBD2 (6 bases). Between the trimmed V and J ends, which lost 4 bases and 3 bases, there was a span of 12 bases. The CDR3 runs 15 residues. Germline CDR1 KGHDR, CDR2 SFDVKD. Written as DNA, the CDR3 is TGTGCCACCAGTGAGGGTACGGGACTCAAAAACATTCAGTACTTC. It codes for CATSEGTGLKNIQYF.

There are many counts of this clonotype. The rearrangement uses TRBV6-2 or TRBV6-3 and TRBJ2-1; 9 positions match TRBD2. V lost 0 bases to trimming and J lost 3 bases; unmatched junction nucleotides: 0. Germline V gene lookup returns CDR1 MNHEY and CDR2 SVGEGT. This CDR3 spans 15 amino acids. CDR3 amino acids: CASSYSTSGYNEQFF. CDR3 nucleotides: TGTGCCAGCAGTTACTCGACTAGCGGCTACAATGAGCAGTTCTTC.

This clonotype was recorded many times. The genes are TRBV27 and TRBJ2-1, with 7 bases aligning to TRBD1. Germline trimming cut 1 base from V and 4 bases from J; bases unmatched to any gene: 16. Looked up from germline, CDR1 is MNHEY and CDR2 is SMNVEV (reference sequence). The CDR3 consists of 19 residues. The CDR3 DNA reads TGTGCCAGCAGTTTATTGGCAGGGGGTTCCACCGGAATTTACAATGAGCAGTTCTTC. Translating it yields CASSLLAGGSTGIYNEQFF.

This clonotype has at least ten counts. This rearrangement joins TRBV20-1 to TRBJ2-1, with 8 bases fitting TRBD1. V was clipped by 4 bases and J by 4 bases; unmatched bases: 9. This CDR3 has 15 residues. The germline gives CDR1 DFQATT, CDR2 SNEGSKA (reference sequence). The CDR3 spells CSATVGTGAYNEQFF. Written as DNA, the CDR3 is TGCAGTGCTACCGTCGGGACAGGAGCTTACAATGAGCAGTTCTTC.

This clonotype was counted at least ten times. The chain carries TRBV5-6 and TRBJ1-5; possibly TRBD1 for D (5 bases). The CDR3 contains 15 residues. The germline V gene encodes CDR1 SGHDT and CDR2 YYEEEE. Trimming shortened V by 0 bases and J by 7 bases, and 14 bases separated the two germline ends. The CDR3: CASSLGVGGAQPQHF. The CDR3 nucleotides read TGTGCCAGCAGCTTGGGGGTTGGGGGAGCCCAGCCCCAGCATTTT. The full variable domain, with the rest looked up from reference TRBV5-6 and TRBJ1-5, is DAGVTQSPTHLIKTRGQQVTLRCSPKSGHDTVSWYQQALGQGPQFIFQYYEEEERQRGNFPDRFSGHQFPNYSSELNVNALLLGDSALYLCASSLGVGGAQPQHFGDGTRLSIL.

The table lists this clonotype with many counts. The rearrangement links TRBV15 to TRBJ2-2; D perhaps matches TRBD2 (6 bases). This CDR3 contains 15 residues. Germline CDR1 LNHNV, CDR2 YYDKDF (reference sequence). The ends were cut back, 3 bases at V and 2 bases at J, with 10 bases in the middle. The CDR3 bases are TGTGCCACCAGCAGGCTCGGGACTAACACCGGGGAGCTGTTTTTT. This codes for CATSRLGTNTGELFF.

The CDR3 DNA sequence: TGTGCCTGGAGTGGGTTAGGGCTCAATCAGCCCCAGCATTTT. It translates to CAWSGLGLNQPQHF. V and J are TRBV30 and TRBJ1-5; D remains ambiguous. This CDR3 contains 14 residues. V lost 1 base, J lost 3 bases, and 10 bases lay in between. Germline assignment: CDR1 GTSNPN and CDR2 SVGIG (reference sequence).